These 10 T cell receptor beta chains came from one sample sequenced in a study of cytomegalovirus exposure and HLA in healthy donors. The PCR was carried out with 60 Vbeta primers and 13 Jbeta primers. The table came from immunoSEQ multiplex PCR; TCRdb's copy has only in-frame clones and leaves some out. The table shows roughly 93,000 clones, with approximately 79% occurring only once. Sequenced material: PBMCs. These TCRs come from a male donor in good health and CMV-seronegative.

The V and J genes are TRBV6-4 and TRBJ2-1, with 14 bases aligning to TRBD2. The CDR3 covers 17 residues. The V segment lost 5 bases and the J segment 0 bases; nucleotides outside the gene matches: 3. Germline V CDR1 and CDR2: MRHNA, SNTAGT. CDR3 DNA sequence: TGTGCCAGCAGTCCCGGGACTAGCGGGAGCTCCTACAATGAGCAGTTCTTC. Translating it yields CASSPGTSGSSYNEQFF.

The chain is built from TRBV6-6 and TRBJ2-7; possible D gene TRBD2, 6 bases. V was shortened by 2 bases and J by 3 bases, with 17 bases between the two germline ends. Germline lookup yields CDR1 MNHNY and CDR2 SVGAGI (reference sequence). The length of the CDR3 is 16 residues. The CDR3 reads CASSYRRPMEGYEQYF. In nucleotides, the CDR3 is TGTGCCAGCAGTTACCGTAGGCCAATGGAGGGCTACGAGCAGTACTTC.

The chain combines TRBV9 with TRBJ2-3, with D tentatively TRBD2 (6 bases). Germline-derived CDR1 and CDR2 are SGDLS and YYNGEE. Trimming pared 4 bases from V and 4 bases from J, leaving 19 bases between. CDR3 size: 16 residues. In nucleotides, the CDR3 is TGTGCCAGCAGCCCGCGAAGTTTTCTAGCGTCAGATACGCAGTATTTT. This sequence encodes CASSPRSFLASDTQYF.

The J gene is TRBJ2-6, the V gene TRBV7-2; D is perhaps TRBD1 (6 bases). V gave up 5 bases and J gave up 3 bases, with 20 bases separating them. Germline CDR1 and CDR2: SGHTA and FQGNSA. The CDR3 is 18 residues long. CDR3 loop: CASSPNPGQGFGANVLTF. CDR3 DNA sequence: TGTGCCAGCAGCCCGAACCCGGGACAAGGGTTTGGGGCCAACGTCCTGACTTTC. Full variable domain (remainder filled in from reference TRBV7-2 and TRBJ2-6): GAGVSQSPSNKVTEKGKDVELRCDPISGHTALYWYRQSLGQGLEFLIYFQGNSAPDKSGLPSDRFSAERTGGSVSTLTIQRTQQEDSAVYLCASSPNPGQGFGANVLTFGAGSRLTVL.

J is TRBJ1-2 and V is TRBV9; D unclear. The CDR3 is 14 residues long. V was cut by 4 bases and J by 4 bases, with 14 bases left in between. Germline loops: CDR1 SGDLS, CDR2 YYNGEE. Here the CDR3 reads CASSMGGLFYGYTF. In DNA form, the CDR3 reads TGTGCCAGCAGCATGGGCGGACTGTTCTATGGCTACACCTTC.

The CDR3 DNA follows: TGTGCCAGCAGCGCGGGACTAGCGGGCAGCACAGATACGCAGTATTTT. Residues: CASSAGLAGSTDTQYF. This sequence joins TRBV9 and TRBJ2-3; 12 bases agree with TRBD2. After removal of 3 bases from V and 0 bases from J, the junction contained 2 bases not matched to a gene. The CDR3 runs 16 residues. CDR1 is SGDLS and CDR2 is YYNGEE in the germline V gene.

V is TRBV2 and J is TRBJ1-5; no definite D call. Between the trimmed V and J ends, which lost 6 bases and 4 bases, there was a span of 7 bases. The CDR3 is 12 amino acids. Per the germline V gene, CDR1 is SNHLY and CDR2 is FYNNEI. The CDR3 bases are TGTGCCAGCAGCCGGGTGAATCAGCCCCAGCATTTT. Its protein product is CASSRVNQPQHF.

This clone was counted only a few times. This chain joins TRBV6-1 and TRBJ1-5, with a possible D match to TRBD1 (6 bases). CDR3 size: 13 residues. Germline lookup yields CDR1 MNHNS and CDR2 SASEGT. Trimming cost V 1 base and J 7 bases, with 8 bases left between them. CDR3 amino acids: CASSEVDRQPQHF. The CDR3 DNA is TGTGCCAGCAGTGAAGTAGACAGGCAGCCCCAGCATTTT.

The V and J genes are TRBV23-1 and TRBJ2-7; D not resolved. TRBV23-1 is an ORF for which the function is uncertain. Trimming took 1 base from V and 1 from J, leaving 17 bases between them. The CDR3 has 17 residues. CDR3 sequence (DNA): TGCGCCAGCAGTCAATTCCTGACAATTGGGTCGTCCTACGAGCAGTACTTC. Translated, it gives CASSQFLTIGSSYEQYF.

The rearrangement links TRBV10-3 to TRBJ2-6; D is unclear. Trimming pared 8 bases from V and 0 bases from J, leaving 11 bases between. The germline CDR1 and CDR2 sequences are ENHRY and SYGVKD. The CDR3 extends over 15 amino acids. CDR3 in DNA: TGTGCCATCTCCATTGACATCTCTGGGGCCAACGTCCTGACTTTC. Amino acid sequence: CAISIDISGANVLTF.